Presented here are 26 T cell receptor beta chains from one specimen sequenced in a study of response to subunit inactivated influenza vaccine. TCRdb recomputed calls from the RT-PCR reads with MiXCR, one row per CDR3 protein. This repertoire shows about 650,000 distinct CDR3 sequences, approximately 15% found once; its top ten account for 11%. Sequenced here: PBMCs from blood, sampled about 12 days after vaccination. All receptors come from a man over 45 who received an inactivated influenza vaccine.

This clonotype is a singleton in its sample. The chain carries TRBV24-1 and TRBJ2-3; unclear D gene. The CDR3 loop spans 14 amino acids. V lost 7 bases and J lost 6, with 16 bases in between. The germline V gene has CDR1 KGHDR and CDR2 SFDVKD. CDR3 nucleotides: TGTGCCACCAGCGAACCAGTCGCTGAGGATACGCAGTATTTT. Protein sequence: CATSEPVAEDTQYF.

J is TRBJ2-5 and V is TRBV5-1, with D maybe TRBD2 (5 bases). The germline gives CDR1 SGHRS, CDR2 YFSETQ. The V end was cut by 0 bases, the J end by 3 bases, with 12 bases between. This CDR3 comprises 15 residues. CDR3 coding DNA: TGCGCCAGCAGCTTGGAGTCGGGAATTAAAGAGACCCAGTACTTC. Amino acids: CASSLESGIKETQYF.

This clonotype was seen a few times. The CDR3 bases are TGCAGTGCTAGACCCCTAGGTGAGCGGGGTATCCATGAGCAGTTCTTC. This sequence encodes CSARPLGERGIHEQFF. V and J are TRBV20-1 and TRBJ2-1, with 7 bases matching TRBD2. The CDR3 is 16 amino acids. The ends lost 2 bases at V and 8 bases at J; junction bases unmatched: 15. Germline V CDR1 and CDR2: DFQATT, SNEGSKA (reference sequence).

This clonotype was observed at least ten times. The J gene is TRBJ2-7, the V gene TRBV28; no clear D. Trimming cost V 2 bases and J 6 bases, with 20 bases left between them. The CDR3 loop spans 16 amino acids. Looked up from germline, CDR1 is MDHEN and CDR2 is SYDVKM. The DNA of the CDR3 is TGTGCCAGCAGTTTACGAAGTCGAGGTCAGTTTCTCGAGCAGTACTTC. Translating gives CASSLRSRGQFLEQYF.

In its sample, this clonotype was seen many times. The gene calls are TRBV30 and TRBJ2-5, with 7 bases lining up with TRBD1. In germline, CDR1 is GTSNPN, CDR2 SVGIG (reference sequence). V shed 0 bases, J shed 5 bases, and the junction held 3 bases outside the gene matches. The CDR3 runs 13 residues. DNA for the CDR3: TGTGCCTGGAGTGTAAGGGGGCGTGAGACCCAGTACTTC. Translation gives CAWSVRGRETQYF. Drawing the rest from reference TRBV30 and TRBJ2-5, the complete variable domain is SQTIHQWPATLVQPVGSPLSLECTVEGTSNPNLYWYRQAAGRGLQLLFYSVGIGQISSEVPQNLSASRPQDRQFILSSKKLLLSDSGFYLCAWSVRGRETQYFGPGTRLLVL.

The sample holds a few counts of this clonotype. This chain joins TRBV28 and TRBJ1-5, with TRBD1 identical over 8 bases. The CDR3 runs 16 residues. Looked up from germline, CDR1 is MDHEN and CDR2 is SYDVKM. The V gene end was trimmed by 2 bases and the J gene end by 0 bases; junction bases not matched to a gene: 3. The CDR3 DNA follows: TGTGCCAGCAGTTTAGTGGACAGGGATAGCAATCAGCCCCAGCATTTT. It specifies CASSLVDRDSNQPQHF.

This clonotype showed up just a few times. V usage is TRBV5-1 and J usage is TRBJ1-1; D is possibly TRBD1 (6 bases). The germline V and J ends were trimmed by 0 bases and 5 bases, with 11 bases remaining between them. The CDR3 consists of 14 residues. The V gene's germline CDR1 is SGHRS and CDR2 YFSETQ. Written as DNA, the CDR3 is TGCGCCAGCAGCTTGGTGGCAGGGGAGACTGAAGCTTTCTTT. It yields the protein CASSLVAGETEAFF.

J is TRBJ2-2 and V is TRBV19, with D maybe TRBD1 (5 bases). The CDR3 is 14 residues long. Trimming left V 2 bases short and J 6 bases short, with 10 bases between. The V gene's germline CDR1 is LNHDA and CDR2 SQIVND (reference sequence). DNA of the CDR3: TGTGCCAGTAGTATAACTACAGGCGCCGGGGAGCTGTTTTTT. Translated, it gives CASSITTGAGELFF.

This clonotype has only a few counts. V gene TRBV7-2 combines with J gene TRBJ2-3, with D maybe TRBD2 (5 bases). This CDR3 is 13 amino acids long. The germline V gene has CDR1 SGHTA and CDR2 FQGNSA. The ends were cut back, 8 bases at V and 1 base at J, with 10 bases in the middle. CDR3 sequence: CASAQRGTDTQYF. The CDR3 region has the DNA TGTGCCAGCGCGCAGAGGGGCACAGATACGCAGTATTTT.

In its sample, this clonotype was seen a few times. The CDR3 sequence: CAISDRIEGSYNEQFF. For the CDR3, the DNA is TGTGCCATCAGTGACCGTATAGAGGGCTCCTACAATGAGCAGTTCTTC. The chain combines TRBV10-3 with TRBJ2-1, with TRBD2 as a possible D gene (5 bases). Trimming shortened V by 3 bases and J by 0 bases, and 12 bases separated the two germline ends. The length of the CDR3 is 16 residues. Per the germline V gene, CDR1 is ENHRY and CDR2 is SYGVKD.

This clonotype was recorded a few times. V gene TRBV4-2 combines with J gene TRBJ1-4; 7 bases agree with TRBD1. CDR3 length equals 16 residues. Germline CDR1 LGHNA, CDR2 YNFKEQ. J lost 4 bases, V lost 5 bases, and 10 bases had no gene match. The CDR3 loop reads CASSKKGDRLNEKLFF. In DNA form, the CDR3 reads TGTGCCAGCAGCAAAAAGGGGGACAGACTTAATGAAAAACTGTTTTTT.

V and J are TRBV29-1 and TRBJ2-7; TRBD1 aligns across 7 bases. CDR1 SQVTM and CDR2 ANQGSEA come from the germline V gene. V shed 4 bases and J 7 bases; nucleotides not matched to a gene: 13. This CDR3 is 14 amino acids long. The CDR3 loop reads CSVVLGTAVDEQYF. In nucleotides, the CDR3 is TGCAGCGTTGTTCTGGGGACAGCTGTGGATGAGCAGTACTTC.

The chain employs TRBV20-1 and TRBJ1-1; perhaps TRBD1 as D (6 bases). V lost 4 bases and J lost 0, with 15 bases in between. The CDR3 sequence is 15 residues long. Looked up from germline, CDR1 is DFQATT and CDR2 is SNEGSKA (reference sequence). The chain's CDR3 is CSATTRTAMNTEAFF. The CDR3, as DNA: TGCAGTGCTACAACACGGACAGCCATGAACACTGAAGCTTTCTTT.

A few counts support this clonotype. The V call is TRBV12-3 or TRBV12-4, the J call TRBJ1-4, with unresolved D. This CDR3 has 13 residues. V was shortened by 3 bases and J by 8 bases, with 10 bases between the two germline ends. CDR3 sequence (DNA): TGTGCCAGCAGTTTTTCCCCCCTCGAAAAACTGTTTTTT. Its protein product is CASSFSPLEKLFF.

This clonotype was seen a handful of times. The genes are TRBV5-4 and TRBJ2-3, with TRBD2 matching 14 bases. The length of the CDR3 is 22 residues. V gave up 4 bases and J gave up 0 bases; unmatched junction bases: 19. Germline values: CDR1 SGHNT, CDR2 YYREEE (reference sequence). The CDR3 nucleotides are TGTGCCAGCAGCACGGCCGGGACTAGCGGGGGAGAGAGATACCCTAGCACAGATACGCAGTATTTT. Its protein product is CASSTAGTSGGERYPSTDTQYF.

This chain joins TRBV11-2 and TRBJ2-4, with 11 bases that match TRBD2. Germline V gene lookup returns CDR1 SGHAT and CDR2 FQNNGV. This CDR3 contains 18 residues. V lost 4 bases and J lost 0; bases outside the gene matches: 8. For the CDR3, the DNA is TGTGCCAGCAGCTCCCGGACTAGCGGGTTACTAGCCAAAAACATTCAGTACTTC. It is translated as CASSSRTSGLLAKNIQYF.

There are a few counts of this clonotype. CDR3 loop: CASSLQGSLYEQYF. The CDR3 nucleotides read TGTGCCAGCAGTTTACAGGGGAGCCTCTACGAGCAGTACTTC. The chain links TRBV12-3 or TRBV12-4 to TRBJ2-7, with D possibly matching TRBD1 (6 bases). The length of the CDR3 is 14 residues. The germline V and J ends were trimmed by 2 bases and 3 bases, with 11 bases remaining between them.

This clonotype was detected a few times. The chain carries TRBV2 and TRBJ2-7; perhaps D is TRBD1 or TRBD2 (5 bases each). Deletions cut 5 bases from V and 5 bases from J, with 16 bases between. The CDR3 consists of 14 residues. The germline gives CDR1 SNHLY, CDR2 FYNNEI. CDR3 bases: TGTGCCAGCAGTCCGGTCTTACGGGACCACGAGCAGTACTTC. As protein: CASSPVLRDHEQYF. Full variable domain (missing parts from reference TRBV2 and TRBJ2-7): EPEVTQTPSHQVTQMGQEVILRCVPISNHLYFYWYRQILGQKVEFLVSFYNNEISEKSEIFDDQFSVERPDGSNFTLKIRSTKLEDSAMYFCASSPVLRDHEQYFGPGTRLTVT.

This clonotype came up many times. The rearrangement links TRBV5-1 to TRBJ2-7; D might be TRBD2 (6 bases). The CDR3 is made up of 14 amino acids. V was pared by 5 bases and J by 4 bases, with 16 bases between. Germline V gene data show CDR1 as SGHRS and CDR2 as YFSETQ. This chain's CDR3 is CASSSSGGRYEQYF. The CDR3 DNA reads TGCGCCAGCAGTTCATCCGGGGGACGATACGAGCAGTACTTC.

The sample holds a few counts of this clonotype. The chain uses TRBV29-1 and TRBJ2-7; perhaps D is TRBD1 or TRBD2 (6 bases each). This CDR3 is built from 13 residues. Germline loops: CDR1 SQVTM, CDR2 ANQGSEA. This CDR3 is CSAGGQGPYEQYF. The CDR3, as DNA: TGCAGTGCTGGGGGGCAGGGGCCCTACGAGCAGTACTTC.

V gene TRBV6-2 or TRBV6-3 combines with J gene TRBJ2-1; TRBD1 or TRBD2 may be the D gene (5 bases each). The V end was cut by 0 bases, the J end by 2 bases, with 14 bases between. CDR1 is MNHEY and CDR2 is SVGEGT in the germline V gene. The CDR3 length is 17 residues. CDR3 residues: CASSYSTGTATYNEQFF. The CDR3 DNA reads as TGTGCCAGCAGTTACTCGACTGGGACCGCAACCTACAATGAGCAGTTCTTC.

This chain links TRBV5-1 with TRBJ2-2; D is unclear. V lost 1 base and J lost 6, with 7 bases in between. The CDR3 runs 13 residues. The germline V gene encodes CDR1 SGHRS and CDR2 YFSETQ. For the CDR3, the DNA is TGCGCCAGCAGCTTGATGGGATCCGGGGAGCTGTTTTTT. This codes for CASSLMGSGELFF.

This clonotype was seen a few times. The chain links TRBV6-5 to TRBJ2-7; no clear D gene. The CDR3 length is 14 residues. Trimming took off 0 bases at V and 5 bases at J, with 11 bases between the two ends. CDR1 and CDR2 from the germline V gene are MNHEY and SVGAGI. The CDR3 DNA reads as TGTGCCAGCAGTTACTCCGATAGTTTGAACGAGCAGTACTTC. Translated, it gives CASSYSDSLNEQYF.

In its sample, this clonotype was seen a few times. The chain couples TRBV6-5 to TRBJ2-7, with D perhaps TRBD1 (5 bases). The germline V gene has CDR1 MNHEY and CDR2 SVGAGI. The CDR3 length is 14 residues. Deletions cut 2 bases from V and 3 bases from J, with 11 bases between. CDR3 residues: CASSYTDRDYEQYF. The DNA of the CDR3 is TGTGCCAGCAGTTACACCGACAGAGACTACGAGCAGTACTTC.

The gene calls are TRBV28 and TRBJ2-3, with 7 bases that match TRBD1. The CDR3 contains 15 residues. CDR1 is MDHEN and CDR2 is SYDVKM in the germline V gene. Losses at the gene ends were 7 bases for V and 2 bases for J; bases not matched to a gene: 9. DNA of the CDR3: TGTGCCAGCACCCTAGGGGACAGAGACACAGATACGCAGTATTTT. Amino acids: CASTLGDRDTDTQYF. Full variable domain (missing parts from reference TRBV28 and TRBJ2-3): DVKVTQSSRYLVKRTGEKVFLECVQDMDHENMFWYRQDPGLGLRLIYFSYDVKMKEKGDIPEGYSVSREKKERFSLILESASTNQTSMYLCASTLGDRDTDTQYFGPGTRLTVL.

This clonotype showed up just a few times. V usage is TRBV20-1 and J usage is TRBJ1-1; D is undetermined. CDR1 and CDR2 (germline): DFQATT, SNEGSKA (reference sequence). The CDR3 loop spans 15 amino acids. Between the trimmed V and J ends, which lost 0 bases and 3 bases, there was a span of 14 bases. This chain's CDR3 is CSARDPIGKYTEAFF. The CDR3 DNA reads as TGCAGTGCTAGAGACCCGATCGGGAAATACACTGAAGCTTTCTTT.